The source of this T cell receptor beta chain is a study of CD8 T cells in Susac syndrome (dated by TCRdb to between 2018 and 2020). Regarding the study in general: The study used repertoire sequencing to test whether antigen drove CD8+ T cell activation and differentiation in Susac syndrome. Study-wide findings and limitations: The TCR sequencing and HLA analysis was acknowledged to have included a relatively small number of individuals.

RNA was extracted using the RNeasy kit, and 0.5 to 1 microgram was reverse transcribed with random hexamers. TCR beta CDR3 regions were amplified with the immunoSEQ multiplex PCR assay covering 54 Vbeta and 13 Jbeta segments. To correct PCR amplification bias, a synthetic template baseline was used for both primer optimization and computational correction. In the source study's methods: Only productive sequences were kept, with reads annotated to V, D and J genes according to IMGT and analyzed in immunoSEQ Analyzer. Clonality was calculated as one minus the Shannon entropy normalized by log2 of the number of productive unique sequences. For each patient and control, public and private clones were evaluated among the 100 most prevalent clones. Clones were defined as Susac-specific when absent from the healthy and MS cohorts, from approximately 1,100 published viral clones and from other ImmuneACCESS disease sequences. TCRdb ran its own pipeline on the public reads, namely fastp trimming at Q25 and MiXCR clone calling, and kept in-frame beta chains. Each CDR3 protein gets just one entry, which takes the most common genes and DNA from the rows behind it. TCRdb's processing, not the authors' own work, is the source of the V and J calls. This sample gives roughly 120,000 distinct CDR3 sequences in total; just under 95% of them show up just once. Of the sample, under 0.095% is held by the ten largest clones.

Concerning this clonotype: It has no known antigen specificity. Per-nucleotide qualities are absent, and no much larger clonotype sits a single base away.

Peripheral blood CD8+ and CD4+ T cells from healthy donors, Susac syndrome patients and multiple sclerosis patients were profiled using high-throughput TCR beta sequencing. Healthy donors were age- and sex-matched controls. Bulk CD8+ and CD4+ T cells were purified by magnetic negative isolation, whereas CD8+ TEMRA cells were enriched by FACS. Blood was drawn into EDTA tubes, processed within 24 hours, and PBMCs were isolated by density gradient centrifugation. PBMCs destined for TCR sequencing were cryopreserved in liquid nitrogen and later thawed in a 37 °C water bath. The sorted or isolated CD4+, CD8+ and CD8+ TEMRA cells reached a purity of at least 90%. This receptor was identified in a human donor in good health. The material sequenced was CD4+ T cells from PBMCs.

DNA sequence: TGTGCCAGCAGCTCGGGGACGGGGGGCTACACCTTC. It translates to CASSSGTGGYTF. This chain joins TRBV5-4 to TRBJ1-2; the D gene is perhaps TRBD1, from 5 matching bases. The V and J ends are trimmed by 3 bases and 8 bases, leaving 11 bases between them. There are 12 amino acids in the CDR3, from cysteine to phenylalanine inclusive. CDR3 DNA only is kept here, 36 bases in frame from base 1. As encoded in the germline V gene (reference sequence), CDR1 is SGHNT while CDR2 is YYREEE.